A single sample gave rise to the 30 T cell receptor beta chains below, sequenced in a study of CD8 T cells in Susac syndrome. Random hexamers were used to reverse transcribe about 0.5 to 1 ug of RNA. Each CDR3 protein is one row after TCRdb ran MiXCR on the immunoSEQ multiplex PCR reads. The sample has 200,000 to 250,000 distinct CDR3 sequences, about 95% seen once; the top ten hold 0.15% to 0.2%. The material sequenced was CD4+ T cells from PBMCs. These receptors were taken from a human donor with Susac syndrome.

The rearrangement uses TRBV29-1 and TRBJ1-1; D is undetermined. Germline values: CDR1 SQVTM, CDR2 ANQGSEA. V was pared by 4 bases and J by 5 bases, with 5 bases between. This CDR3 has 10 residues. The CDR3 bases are TGCAGCGTTGTTGGGACTGAAGCTTTCTTT. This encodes CSVVGTEAFF.

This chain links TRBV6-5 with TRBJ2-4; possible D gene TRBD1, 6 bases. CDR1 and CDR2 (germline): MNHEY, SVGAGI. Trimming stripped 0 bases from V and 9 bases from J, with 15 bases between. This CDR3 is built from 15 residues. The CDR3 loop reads CASSYSQATGTIQYF. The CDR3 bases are TGTGCCAGCAGTTACTCCCAAGCTACAGGGACCATTCAGTACTTC.

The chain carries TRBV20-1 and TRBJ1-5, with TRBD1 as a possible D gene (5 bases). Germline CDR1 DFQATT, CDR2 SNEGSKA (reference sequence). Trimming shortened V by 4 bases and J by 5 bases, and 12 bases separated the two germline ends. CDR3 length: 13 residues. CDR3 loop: CSATWGRDQPQHF. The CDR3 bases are TGCAGTGCTACCTGGGGCAGAGATCAGCCCCAGCATTTT.

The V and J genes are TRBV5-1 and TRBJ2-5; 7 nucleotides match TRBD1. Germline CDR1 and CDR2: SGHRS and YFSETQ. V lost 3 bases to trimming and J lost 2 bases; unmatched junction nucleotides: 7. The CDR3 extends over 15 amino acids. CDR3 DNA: TGCGCCAGCAGCTCACTACCGGGACAGCAAGAGACCCAGTACTTC. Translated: CASSSLPGQQETQYF.

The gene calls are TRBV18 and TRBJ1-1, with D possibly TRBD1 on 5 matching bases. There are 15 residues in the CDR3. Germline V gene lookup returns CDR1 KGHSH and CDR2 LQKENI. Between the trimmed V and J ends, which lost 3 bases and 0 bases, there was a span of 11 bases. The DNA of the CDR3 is TGTGCCAGCTCACCGTCAGGAGGGGTGAACACTGAAGCTTTCTTT. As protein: CASSPSGGVNTEAFF.

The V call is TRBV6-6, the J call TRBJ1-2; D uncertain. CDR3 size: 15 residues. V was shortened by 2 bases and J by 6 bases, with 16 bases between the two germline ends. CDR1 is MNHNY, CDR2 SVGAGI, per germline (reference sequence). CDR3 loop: CASSYPGGPENGYTF. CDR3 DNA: TGTGCCAGCAGTTACCCTGGAGGCCCCGAGAATGGCTACACCTTC.

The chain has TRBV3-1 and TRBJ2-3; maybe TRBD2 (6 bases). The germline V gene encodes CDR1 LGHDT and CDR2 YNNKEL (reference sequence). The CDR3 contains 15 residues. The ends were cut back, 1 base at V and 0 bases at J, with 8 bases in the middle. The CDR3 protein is CASSQAAGSTDTQYF. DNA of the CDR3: TGTGCCAGCAGCCAAGCGGCGGGGAGCACAGATACGCAGTATTTT.

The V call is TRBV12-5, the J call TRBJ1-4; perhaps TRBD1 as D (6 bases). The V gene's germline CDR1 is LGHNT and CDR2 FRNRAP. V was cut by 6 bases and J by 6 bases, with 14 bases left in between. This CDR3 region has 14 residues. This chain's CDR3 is CASGPTGLHEKLFF. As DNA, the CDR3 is TGTGCTAGTGGACCTACAGGGTTACATGAAAAACTGTTTTTT.

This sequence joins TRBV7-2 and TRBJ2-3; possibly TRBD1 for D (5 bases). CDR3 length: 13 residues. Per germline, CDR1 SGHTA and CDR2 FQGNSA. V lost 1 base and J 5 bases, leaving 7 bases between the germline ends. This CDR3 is CASSLGGQDTQYF. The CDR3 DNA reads TGTGCCAGCAGCTTAGGAGGACAAGATACGCAGTATTTT.

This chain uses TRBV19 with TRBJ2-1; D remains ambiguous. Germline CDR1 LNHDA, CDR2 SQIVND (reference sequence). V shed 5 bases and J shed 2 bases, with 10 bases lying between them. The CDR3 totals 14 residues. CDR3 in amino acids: CASSPFGPYNEQFF. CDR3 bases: TGTGCCAGTAGTCCATTTGGCCCCTACAATGAGCAGTTCTTC.

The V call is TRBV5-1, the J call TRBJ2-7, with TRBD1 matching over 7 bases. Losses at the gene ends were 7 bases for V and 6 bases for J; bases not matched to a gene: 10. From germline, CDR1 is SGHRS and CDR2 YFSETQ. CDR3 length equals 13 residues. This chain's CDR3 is CASGTETGLEQYF. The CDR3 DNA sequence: TGCGCCAGCGGGACCGAGACAGGGCTCGAGCAGTACTTC.

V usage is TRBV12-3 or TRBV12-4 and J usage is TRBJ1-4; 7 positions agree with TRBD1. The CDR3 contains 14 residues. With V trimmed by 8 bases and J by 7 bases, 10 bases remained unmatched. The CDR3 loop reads CASGRAGGIEKLFF. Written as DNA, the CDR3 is TGTGCCAGCGGCAGGGCAGGGGGGATTGAAAAACTGTTTTTT.

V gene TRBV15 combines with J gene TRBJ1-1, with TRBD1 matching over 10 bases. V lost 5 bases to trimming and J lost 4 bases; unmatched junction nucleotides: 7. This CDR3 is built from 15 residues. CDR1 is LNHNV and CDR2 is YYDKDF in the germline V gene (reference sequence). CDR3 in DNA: TGTGCCACCAGCGGCGACAGGGGGCTGAGCACTGAAGCTTTCTTT. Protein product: CATSGDRGLSTEAFF.

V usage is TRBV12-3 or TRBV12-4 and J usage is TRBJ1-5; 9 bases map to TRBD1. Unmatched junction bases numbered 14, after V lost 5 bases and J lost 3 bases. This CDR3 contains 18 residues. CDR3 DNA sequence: TGTGCCAGCAGTGTCCGGGACAGGGCTAAAGACTCCAATCAGCCCCAGCATTTT. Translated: CASSVRDRAKDSNQPQHF.

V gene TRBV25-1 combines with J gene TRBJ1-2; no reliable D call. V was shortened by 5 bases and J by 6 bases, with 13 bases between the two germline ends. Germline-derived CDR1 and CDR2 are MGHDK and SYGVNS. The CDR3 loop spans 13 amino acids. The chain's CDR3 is CASSPSGRDGYTF. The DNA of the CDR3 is TGTGCCAGCAGTCCCTCAGGCCGGGATGGCTACACCTTC.

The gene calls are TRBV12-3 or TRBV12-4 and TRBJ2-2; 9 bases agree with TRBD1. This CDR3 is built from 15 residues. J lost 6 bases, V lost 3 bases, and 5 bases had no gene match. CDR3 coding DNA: TGTGCCAGCAGTTTCATACAGGGGGCCTCCGGGGAGCTGTTTTTT. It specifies CASSFIQGASGELFF.

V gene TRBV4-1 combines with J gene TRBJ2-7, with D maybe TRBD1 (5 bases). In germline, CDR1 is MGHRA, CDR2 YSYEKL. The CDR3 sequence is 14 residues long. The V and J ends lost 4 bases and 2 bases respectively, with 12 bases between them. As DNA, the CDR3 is TGCGCCAGCAGCCCGGGCCTACAGGCCTACGAGCAGTACTTC. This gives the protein CASSPGLQAYEQYF.

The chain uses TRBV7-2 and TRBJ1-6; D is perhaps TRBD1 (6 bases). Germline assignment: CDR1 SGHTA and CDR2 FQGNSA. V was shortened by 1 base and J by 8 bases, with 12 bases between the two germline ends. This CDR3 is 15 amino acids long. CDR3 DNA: TGTGCCAGCAGCTTAGGCGCAGGGGTGTATTCACCCCTCCACTTT. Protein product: CASSLGAGVYSPLHF.

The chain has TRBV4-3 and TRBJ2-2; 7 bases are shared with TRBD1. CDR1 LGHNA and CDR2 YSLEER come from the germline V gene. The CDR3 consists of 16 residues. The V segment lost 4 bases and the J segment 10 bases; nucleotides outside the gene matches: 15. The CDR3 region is CASSPRQGVRPVELFF. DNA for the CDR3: TGCGCCAGCAGCCCGAGACAGGGCGTCCGTCCCGTGGAGCTGTTTTTT.

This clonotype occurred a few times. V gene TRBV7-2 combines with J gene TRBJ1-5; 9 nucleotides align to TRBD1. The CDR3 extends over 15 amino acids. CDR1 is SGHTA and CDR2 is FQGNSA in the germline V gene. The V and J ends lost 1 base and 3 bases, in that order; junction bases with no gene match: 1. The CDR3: CASSLGDRDNQPQHF. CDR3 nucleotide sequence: TGTGCCAGCAGCTTAGGGGACAGGGACAATCAGCCCCAGCATTTT. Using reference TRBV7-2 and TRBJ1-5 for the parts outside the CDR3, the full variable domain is GAGVSQSPSNKVTEKGKDVELRCDPISGHTALYWYRQSLGQGLEFLIYFQGNSAPDKSGLPSDRFSAERTGGSVSTLTIQRTQQEDSAVYLCASSLGDRDNQPQHFGDGTRLSIL.

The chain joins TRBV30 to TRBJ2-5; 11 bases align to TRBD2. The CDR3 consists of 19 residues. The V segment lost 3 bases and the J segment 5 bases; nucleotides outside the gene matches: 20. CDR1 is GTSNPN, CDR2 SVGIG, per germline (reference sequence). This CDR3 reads CAWRRGLADLPRRSETQYF. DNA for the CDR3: TGTGCCTGGAGGCGGGGACTAGCGGACCTTCCGCGGCGGTCGGAGACCCAGTACTTC.

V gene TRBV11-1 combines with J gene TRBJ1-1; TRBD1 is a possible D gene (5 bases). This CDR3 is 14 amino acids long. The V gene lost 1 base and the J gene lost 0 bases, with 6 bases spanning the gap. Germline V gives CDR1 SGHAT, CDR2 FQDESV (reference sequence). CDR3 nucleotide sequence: TGTGCCAGCAGCTTAGGACAGATGAACACTGAAGCTTTCTTT. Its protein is CASSLGQMNTEAFF.

The CDR3 bases are TGTGCCAGCAGCCCCGGTAGTTGGTCCGGGGAGCTGTTTTTT. It codes for CASSPGSWSGELFF. The chain uses TRBV7-3 and TRBJ2-2; no clear D. Germline CDR1 and CDR2: SGHTA and FQGTGA. V was clipped by 5 bases and J by 6 bases, with 13 bases between them. CDR3 length equals 14 residues. The entire variable domain, with the rest obtained from reference TRBV7-3 and TRBJ2-2, is as follows: GAGVSQTPSNKVTEKGKYVELRCDPISGHTALYWYRQSLGQGPEFLIYFQGTGAADDSGLPNDRFFAVRPEGSVSTLKIQRTERGDSAVYLCASSPGSWSGELFFGEGSRLTVL.

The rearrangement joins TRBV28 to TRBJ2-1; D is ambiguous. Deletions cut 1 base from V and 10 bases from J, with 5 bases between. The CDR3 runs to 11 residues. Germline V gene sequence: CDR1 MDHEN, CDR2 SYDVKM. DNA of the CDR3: TGTGCCAGCAGTTTATACGGGGAGCAGTTCTTC. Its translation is CASSLYGEQFF.

The CDR3 region is CASSMGIIDRSSYNSPLHF. The CDR3 bases are TGTGCCAGTAGTATGGGTATCATCGACAGGAGCTCCTATAATTCACCCCTCCACTTT. The chain links TRBV19 to TRBJ1-6, with TRBD1 as a possible D gene (6 bases). V dropped 3 bases and J dropped 0 bases, with 18 bases sitting between them. CDR3 length: 19 residues. Germline V gene lookup returns CDR1 LNHDA and CDR2 SQIVND (reference sequence).

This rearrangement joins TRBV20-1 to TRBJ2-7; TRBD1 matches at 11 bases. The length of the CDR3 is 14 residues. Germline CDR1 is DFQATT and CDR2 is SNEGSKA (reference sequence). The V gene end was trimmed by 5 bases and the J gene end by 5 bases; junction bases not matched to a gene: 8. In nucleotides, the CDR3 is TGCAGTGCTGGAGCCCCGGGACAGGGGGACGAGCAGTACTTC. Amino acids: CSAGAPGQGDEQYF.

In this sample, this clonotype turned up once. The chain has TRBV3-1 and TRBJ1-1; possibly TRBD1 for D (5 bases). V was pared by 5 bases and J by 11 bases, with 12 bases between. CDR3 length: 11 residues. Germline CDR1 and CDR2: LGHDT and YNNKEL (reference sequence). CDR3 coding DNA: TGTGCCAGCAGCTCGGGACCCGAGGCTTTCTTT. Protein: CASSSGPEAFF.

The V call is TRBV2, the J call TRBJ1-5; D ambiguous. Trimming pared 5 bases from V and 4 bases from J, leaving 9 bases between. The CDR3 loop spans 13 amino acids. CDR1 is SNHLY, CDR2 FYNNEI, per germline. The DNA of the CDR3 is TGTGCCAGCAGTCCTGGGGAGAATCAGCCCCAGCATTTT. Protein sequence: CASSPGENQPQHF.

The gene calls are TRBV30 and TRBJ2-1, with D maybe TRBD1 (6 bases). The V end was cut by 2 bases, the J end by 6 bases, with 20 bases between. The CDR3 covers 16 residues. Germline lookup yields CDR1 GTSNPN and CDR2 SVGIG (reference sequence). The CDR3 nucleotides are TGTGCCTGGAGTACCATAGGACAGCTAACCTCCAATGAGCAGTTCTTC. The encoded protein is CAWSTIGQLTSNEQFF.

The CDR3 sequence is CASSIDSYGYTF. The CDR3 coding sequence is TGTGCCAGCAGTATAGACTCCTATGGCTACACCTTC. The V gene is TRBV5-4, the J gene TRBJ1-2; no firm D call. The CDR3 has 12 amino acids. V lost 5 bases, J lost 4 bases, and 9 bases lay in between. Looked up from germline, CDR1 is SGHNT and CDR2 is YYREEE (reference sequence).